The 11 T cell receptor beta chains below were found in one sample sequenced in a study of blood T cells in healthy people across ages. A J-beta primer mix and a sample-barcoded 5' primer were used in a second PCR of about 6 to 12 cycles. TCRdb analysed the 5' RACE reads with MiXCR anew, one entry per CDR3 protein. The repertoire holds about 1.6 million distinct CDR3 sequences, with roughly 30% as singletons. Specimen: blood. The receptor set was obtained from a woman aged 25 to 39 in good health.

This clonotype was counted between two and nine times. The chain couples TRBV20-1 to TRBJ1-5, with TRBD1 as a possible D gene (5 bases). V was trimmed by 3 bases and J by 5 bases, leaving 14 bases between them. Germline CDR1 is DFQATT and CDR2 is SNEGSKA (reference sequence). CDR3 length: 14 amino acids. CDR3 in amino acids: CSASTMGGDQPQHF. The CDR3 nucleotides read TGCAGTGCTAGCACCATGGGGGGGGATCAGCCCCAGCATTTT.

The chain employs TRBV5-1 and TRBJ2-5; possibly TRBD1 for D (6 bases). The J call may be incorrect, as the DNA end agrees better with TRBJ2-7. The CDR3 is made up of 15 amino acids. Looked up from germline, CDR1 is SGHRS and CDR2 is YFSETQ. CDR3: CASSLGDRQPYEQYF. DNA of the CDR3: TGCGCCAGCAGCTTGGGAGACAGGCAACCCTACGAGCAGTACTTC.

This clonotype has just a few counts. CDR3 region: CASSSLRAGGYYGYTF. The CDR3 nucleotides are TGTGCCAGCAGCTCCCTCCGGGCAGGGGGCTACTATGGCTACACCTTC. The chain uses TRBV7-2 and TRBJ1-2; 8 positions agree with TRBD1. Germline trimming cut 4 bases from V and 3 bases from J; bases unmatched to any gene: 10. The CDR3 covers 16 residues. Germline values: CDR1 SGHTA, CDR2 FQGNSA.

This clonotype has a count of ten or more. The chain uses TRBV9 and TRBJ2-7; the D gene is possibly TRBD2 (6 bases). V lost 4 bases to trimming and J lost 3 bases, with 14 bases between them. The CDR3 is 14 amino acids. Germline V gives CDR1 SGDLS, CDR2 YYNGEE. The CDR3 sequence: CASSPGGDSYEQYF. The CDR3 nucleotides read TGTGCCAGCAGCCCAGGAGGGGATAGCTACGAGCAGTACTTC.

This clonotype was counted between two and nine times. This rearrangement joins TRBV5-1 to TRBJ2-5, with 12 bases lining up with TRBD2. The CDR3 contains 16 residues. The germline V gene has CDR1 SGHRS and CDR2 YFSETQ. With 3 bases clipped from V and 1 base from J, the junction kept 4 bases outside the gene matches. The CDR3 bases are TGCGCCAGCAGCTCCCCACTAGCGGGGGGCCAAGAGACCCAGTACTTC. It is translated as CASSSPLAGGQETQYF.

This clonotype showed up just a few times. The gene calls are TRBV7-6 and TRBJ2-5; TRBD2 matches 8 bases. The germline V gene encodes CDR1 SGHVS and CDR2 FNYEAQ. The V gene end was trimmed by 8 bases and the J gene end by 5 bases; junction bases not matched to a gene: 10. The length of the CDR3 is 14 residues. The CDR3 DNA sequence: TGTGCCAGCGGCAAAGCGGGGGTCCGGGAGACCCAGTACTTC. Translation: CASGKAGVRETQYF.

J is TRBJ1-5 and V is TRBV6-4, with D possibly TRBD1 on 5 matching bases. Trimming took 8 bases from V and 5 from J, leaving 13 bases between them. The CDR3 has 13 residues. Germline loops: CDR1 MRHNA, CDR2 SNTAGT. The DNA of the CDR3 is TGTGCCAGCCATAATAAGGGGTATCAGCCCCAGCATTTT. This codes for CASHNKGYQPQHF.

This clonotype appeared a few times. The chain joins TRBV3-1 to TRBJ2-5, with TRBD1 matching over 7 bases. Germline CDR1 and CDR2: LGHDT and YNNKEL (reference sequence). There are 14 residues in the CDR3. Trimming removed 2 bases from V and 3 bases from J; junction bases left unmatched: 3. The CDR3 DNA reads TGTGCCAGCAGCCAATGGGACAGAGAAGAGACCCAGTACTTC. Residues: CASSQWDREETQYF.

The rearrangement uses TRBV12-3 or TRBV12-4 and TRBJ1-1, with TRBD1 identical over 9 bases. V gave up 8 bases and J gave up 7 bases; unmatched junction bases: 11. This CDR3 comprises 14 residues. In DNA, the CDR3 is TGTGCCAGCCCCTTAGGGACAGGGAACCGTGAAGCTTTCTTT. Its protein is CASPLGTGNREAFF.

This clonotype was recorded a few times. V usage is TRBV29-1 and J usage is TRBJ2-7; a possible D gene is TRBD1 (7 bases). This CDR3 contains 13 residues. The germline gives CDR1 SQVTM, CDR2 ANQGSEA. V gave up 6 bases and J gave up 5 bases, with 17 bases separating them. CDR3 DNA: TGCAGCGTACCAGGGGGGCGCTGGGACGAGCAGTACTTC. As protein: CSVPGGRWDEQYF.

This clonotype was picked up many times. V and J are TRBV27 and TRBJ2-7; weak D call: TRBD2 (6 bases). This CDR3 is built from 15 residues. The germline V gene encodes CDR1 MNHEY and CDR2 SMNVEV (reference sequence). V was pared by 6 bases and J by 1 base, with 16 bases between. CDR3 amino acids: CASSLGGWKSYEQYF. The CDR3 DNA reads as TGTGCCAGCAGCCTGGGGGGATGGAAGTCCTACGAGCAGTACTTC.